The 10 T cell receptor beta chains listed next were all sequenced from one sample in a study of T cell responses to AZD1222 COVID-19 vaccine. Sequencing was performed with immunoSEQ multiplex PCR; in TCRdb, only in-frame clones are kept and a portion is missing. The sample has approximately 120,000 clones; roughly nine tenths are singletons. Sample: peripheral blood, taken on day 0 of AZD1222 vaccination. The source is an adult in good health.

This clone is a singleton in its sample. The chain has TRBV5-8 and TRBJ1-6; D is ambiguous. This CDR3 is 17 amino acids long. Trimming removed 1 base from V and 7 bases from J, with 18 bases in between. Germline CDR1 is SGHTS and CDR2 is YDEGEE. CDR3 sequence: CASSLNVLAGSNSPLHF. The DNA of the CDR3 is TGTGCCAGCAGCTTGAACGTCTTGGCAGGTTCGAATTCACCCCTCCACTTT.

This clone was recorded once. The chain carries TRBV30 and TRBJ2-6; unclear D gene. CDR3 size: 16 residues. The germline V gene encodes CDR1 GTSNPN and CDR2 SVGIG (reference sequence). Between the trimmed V and J ends, which lost 3 bases and 2 bases, there was a span of 14 bases. CDR3 coding DNA: TGTGCCTGGAGCGGCGCACAAACGGCTGGGGCCAACGTCCTGACTTTC. Translation: CAWSGAQTAGANVLTF.

The chain combines TRBV30 with TRBJ2-3, with 8 nucleotides matching TRBD2. The germline V gene encodes CDR1 GTSNPN and CDR2 SVGIG (reference sequence). The CDR3 has 13 amino acids. The trim removed 4 bases at V and 7 bases at J, leaving 7 bases unmatched. CDR3 region: CAWTGGVTYTQYF. The CDR3 bases are TGTGCCTGGACGGGGGGGGTCACGTATACGCAGTATTTT.

The rearrangement joins TRBV15 to TRBJ1-2; D is ambiguous. From germline, CDR1 is LNHNV and CDR2 YYDKDF (reference sequence). CDR3 size: 14 residues. V was cut by 4 bases and J by 0 bases, with 9 bases left in between. CDR3 region: CATSNDRSNYGYTF. CDR3 DNA: TGTGCCACCAGCAACGATCGTTCTAACTATGGCTACACCTTC.

This clone was seen only once. The gene calls are TRBV19 and TRBJ2-1; TRBD2 agrees at 11 bases. The CDR3 spans 20 residues. With 3 bases clipped from V and 0 bases from J, the junction kept 13 bases outside the gene matches. Germline V gives CDR1 LNHDA, CDR2 SQIVND (reference sequence). CDR3 in amino acids: CASSIFRLAGYSSSYNEQFF. The CDR3 DNA reads as TGTGCCAGTAGTATCTTCAGACTAGCGGGGTACAGTAGCTCCTACAATGAGCAGTTCTTC.

The V gene is TRBV24-1, the J gene TRBJ2-7; TRBD1 might be the D (6 bases). Germline V gene data show CDR1 as KGHDR and CDR2 as SFDVKD. Trimming left V 7 bases short and J 5 bases short, with 14 bases between. The CDR3 has 13 residues. The CDR3 loop is CATSGQNRDEQYF. CDR3 nucleotide sequence: TGTGCCACCAGCGGACAGAATCGAGACGAGCAGTACTTC.

The chain employs TRBV30 and TRBJ1-2, with no clear D. Looked up from germline, CDR1 is GTSNPN and CDR2 is SVGIG (reference sequence). V shed 4 bases and J shed 5 bases, with 11 bases lying between them. The CDR3 contains 12 residues. The CDR3 sequence is CAWKWGGYGYTF. For the CDR3, the DNA is TGTGCCTGGAAATGGGGAGGGTATGGCTACACCTTC.

Regarding this clone: The sample carries other DNA sequences with the same CDR3. V is TRBV9 and J is TRBJ1-6, with 8 bases that match TRBD1. The CDR3 extends over 14 amino acids. Germline-derived CDR1 and CDR2 are SGDLS and YYNGEE. The V segment lost 2 bases and the J segment 6 bases; nucleotides outside the gene matches: 1. The CDR3 loop reads CASSVGQGNSPLHF. The CDR3 nucleotides are TGTGCCAGCAGCGTTGGACAGGGTAATTCACCCCTCCACTTT.

V is TRBV29-1 and J is TRBJ1-2, with a weak D call TRBD1 (5 bases). V dropped 5 bases and J dropped 4 bases, with 11 bases sitting between them. The CDR3 is 12 residues long. Germline CDR1 SQVTM, CDR2 ANQGSEA. The CDR3: CSVTDMSYGYTF. The CDR3 DNA follows: TGCAGCGTTACGGACATGAGCTATGGCTACACCTTC.

The table lists this clone with a count of one. This sequence joins TRBV27 and TRBJ1-2; unclear D gene. The ends were cut back, 5 bases at V and 4 bases at J, with 11 bases in the middle. The germline gives CDR1 MNHEY, CDR2 SMNVEV (reference sequence). The CDR3 spans 13 residues. DNA of the CDR3: TGTGCCAGCAGTCCGACACCGAGCTATGGCTACACCTTC. As protein: CASSPTPSYGYTF.